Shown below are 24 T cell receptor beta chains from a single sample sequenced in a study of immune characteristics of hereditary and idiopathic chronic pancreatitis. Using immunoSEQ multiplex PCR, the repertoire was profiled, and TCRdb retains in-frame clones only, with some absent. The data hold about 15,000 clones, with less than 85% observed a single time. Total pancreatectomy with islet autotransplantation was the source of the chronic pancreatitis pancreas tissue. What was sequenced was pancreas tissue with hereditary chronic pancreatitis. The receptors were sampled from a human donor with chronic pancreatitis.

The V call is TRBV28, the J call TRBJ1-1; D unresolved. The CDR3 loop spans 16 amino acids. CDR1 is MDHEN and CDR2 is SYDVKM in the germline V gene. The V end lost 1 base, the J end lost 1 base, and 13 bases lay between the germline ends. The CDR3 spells CASSLSGLLSNTEAFF. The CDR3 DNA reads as TGTGCCAGCAGTTTATCTGGGCTACTTTCGAACACTGAAGCTTTCTTT.

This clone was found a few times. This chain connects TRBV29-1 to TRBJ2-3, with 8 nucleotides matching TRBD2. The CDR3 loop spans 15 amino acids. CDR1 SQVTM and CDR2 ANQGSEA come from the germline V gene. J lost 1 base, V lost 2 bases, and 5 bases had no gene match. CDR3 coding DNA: TGCAGCGTTGAACAAGCGGGAGCGCGCACAGATACGCAGTATTTT. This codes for CSVEQAGARTDTQYF.

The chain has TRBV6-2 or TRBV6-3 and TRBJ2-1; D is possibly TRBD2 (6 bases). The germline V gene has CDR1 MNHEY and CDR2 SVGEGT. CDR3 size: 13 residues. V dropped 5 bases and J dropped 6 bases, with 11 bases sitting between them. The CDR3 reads CASSTGVGNEQFF. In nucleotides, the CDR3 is TGTGCCAGCAGTACGGGAGTAGGCAATGAGCAGTTCTTC.

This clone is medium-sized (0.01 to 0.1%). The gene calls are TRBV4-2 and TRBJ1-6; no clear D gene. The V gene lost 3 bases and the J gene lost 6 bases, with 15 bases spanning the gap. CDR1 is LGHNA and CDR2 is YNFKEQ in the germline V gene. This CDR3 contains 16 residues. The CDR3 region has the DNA TGTGCCAGCAGCCAGCCAAGACGGACGCTTAATTCACCCCTCCACTTT. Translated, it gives CASSQPRRTLNSPLHF.

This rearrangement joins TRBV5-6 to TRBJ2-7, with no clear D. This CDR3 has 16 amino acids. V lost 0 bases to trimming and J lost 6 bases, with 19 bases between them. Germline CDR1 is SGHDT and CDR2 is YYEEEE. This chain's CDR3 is CASSLERRRPVGEQYF. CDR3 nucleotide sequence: TGTGCCAGCAGCTTGGAACGGCGCAGGCCCGTGGGCGAGCAGTACTTC.

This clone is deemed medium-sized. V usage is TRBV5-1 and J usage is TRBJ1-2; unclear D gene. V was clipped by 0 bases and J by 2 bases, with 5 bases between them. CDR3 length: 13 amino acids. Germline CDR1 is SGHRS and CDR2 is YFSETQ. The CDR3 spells CASSLDGNYGYTF. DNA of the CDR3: TGCGCCAGCAGCTTGGATGGGAACTATGGCTACACCTTC.

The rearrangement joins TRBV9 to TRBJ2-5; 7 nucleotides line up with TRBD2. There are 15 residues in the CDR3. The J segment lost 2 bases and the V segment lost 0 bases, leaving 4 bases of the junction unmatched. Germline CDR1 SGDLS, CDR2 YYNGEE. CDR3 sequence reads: CASSVASGKQETQYF. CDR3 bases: TGTGCCAGCAGCGTAGCTAGCGGCAAGCAAGAGACCCAGTACTTC.

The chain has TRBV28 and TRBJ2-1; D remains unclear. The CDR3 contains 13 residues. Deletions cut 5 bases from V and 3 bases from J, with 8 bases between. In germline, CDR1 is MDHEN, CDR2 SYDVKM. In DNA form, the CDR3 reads TGTGCCAGCAGTAAAGCAGACTACAATGAGCAGTTCTTC. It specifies CASSKADYNEQFF.

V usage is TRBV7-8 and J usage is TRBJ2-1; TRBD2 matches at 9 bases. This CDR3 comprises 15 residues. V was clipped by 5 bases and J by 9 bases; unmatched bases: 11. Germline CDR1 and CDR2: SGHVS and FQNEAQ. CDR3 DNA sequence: TGTGCCAGCAGCGCTAGCGGGGTGGGTTATTCTGAGCAGTTCTTC. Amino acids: CASSASGVGYSEQFF.

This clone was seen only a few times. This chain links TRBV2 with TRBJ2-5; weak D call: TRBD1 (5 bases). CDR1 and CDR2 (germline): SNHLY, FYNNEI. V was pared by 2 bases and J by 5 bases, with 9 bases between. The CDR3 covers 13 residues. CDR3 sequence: CASSEWAGETQYF. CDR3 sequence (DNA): TGTGCCAGCAGTGAATGGGCAGGGGAGACCCAGTACTTC.

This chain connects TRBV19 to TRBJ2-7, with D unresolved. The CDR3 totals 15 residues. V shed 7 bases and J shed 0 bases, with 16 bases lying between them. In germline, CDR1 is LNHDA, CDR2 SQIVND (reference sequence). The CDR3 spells CASTVSHSSSYEQYF. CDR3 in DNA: TGTGCCAGTACTGTGTCTCACTCTTCCTCCTACGAGCAGTACTTC.

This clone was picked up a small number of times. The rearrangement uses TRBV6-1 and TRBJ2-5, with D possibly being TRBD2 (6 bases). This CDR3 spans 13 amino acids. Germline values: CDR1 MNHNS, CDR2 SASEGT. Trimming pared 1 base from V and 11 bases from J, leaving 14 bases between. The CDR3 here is CASSEERGAGQYF. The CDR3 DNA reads TGTGCCAGCAGTGAAGAAAGGGGTGCGGGGCAGTACTTC.

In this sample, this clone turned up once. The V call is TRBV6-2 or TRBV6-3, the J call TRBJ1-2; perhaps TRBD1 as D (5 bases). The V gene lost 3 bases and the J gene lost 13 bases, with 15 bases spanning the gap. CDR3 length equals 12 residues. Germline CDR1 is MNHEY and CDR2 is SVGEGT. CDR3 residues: CASSYRDRGCTF. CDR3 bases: TGTGCCAGCAGTTATCGCGACAGAGGATGCACCTTC.

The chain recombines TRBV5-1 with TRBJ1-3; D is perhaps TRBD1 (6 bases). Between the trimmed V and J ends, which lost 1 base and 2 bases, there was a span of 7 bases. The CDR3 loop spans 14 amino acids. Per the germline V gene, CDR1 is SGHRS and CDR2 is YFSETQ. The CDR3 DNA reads TGCGCCAGCAGCTTGACAGGGACTGGAAACACCATATATTTT. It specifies CASSLTGTGNTIYF.

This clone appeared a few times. The CDR3 DNA follows: TGTGCCAGCAGTGAAGGGGGCTCTGGGGCCAACGTCCTGACTTTC. Translating it yields CASSEGGSGANVLTF. The V and J genes are TRBV6-1 and TRBJ2-6, with D unclear. Germline lookup yields CDR1 MNHNS and CDR2 SASEGT. V was clipped by 1 base and J by 0 bases, with 4 bases between them. The CDR3 covers 15 residues.

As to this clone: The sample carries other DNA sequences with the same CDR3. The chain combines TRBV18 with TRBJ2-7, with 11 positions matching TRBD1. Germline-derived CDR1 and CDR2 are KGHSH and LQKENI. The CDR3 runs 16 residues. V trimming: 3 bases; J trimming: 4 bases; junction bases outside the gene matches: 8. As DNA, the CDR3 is TGTGCCAGCTCACCGGGGACAGGGGGGTTGTTGTACGAGCAGTACTTC. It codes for CASSPGTGGLLYEQYF.

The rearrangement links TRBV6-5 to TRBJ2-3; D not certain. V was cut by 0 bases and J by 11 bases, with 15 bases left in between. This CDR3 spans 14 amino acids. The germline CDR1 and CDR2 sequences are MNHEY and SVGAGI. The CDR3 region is CASSYSGTVERQYF. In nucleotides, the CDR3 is TGTGCCAGCAGTTACTCCGGTACCGTTGAGAGGCAGTATTTT.

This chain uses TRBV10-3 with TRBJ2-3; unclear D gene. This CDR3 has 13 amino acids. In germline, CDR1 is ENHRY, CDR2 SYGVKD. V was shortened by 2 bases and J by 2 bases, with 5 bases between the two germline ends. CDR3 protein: CAISELLTDTQYF. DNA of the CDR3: TGTGCCATCAGTGAGCTCCTCACAGATACGCAGTATTTT.

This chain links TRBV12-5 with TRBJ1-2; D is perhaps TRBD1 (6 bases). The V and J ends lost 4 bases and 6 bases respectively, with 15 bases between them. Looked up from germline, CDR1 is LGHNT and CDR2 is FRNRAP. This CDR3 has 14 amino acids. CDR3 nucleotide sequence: TGTGCTAGTGGTTCCACAGGGTTTGGGGATGGCTACACCTTC. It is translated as CASGSTGFGDGYTF.

The CDR3 bases are TGTGCCAGCAGCACCAGCGGGAGGGTGTACAAAGCAGAGACCCAGTACTTC. Translating gives CASSTSGRVYKAETQYF. The V call is TRBV5-6, the J call TRBJ2-5; 10 nucleotides align to TRBD2. The J segment lost 4 bases and the V segment lost 4 bases, leaving 13 bases of the junction unmatched. The CDR3 spans 17 residues. The germline CDR1 and CDR2 sequences are SGHDT and YYEEEE.

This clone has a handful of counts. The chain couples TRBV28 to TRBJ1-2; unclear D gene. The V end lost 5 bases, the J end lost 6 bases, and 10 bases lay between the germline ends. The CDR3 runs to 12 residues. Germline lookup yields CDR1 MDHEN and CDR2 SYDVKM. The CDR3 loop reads CASSRAGDGYTF. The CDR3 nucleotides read TGTGCCAGCAGTCGAGCCGGAGATGGCTACACCTTC.

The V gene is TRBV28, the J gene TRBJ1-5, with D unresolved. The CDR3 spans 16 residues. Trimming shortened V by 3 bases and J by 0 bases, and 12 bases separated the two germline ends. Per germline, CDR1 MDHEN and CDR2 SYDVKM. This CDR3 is CASSFPNPNSNQPQHF. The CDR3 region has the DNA TGTGCCAGCAGTTTTCCCAACCCAAATAGCAATCAGCCCCAGCATTTT.

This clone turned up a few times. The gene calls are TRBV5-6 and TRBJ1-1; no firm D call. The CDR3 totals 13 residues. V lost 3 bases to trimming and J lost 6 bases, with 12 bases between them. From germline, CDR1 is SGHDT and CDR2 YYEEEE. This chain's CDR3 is CASSSSGGPEAFF. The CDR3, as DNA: TGTGCCAGCAGCTCCTCGGGCGGACCTGAAGCTTTCTTT.

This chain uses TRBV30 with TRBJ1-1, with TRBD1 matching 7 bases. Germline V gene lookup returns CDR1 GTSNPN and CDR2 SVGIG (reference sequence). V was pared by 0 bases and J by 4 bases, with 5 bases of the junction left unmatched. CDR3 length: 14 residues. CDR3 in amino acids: CAWSVGGTATEAFF. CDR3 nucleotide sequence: TGTGCCTGGAGTGTAGGCGGGACAGCCACTGAAGCTTTCTTT.